The 9 T cell receptor beta chains in this list originate from one sample, sequenced in a study of T cell responses to AZD1222 COVID-19 vaccine. The assay was immunoSEQ multiplex PCR, and TCRdb's table has in-frame clones only and misses some. This table holds 140,000 to 150,000 clones, roughly 90% found once. Sequenced here: peripheral blood, sampled 28 days after the second AZD1222 dose. The source of these receptors is an adult who received the AZD1222 COVID-19 vaccine.

The CDR3 nucleotides read TGCGCCAGCAGCCAATGGGGGGGAGGGGCCTACGAGCAGTACTTC. Protein: CASSQWGGGAYEQYF. The chain has TRBV4-3 and TRBJ2-7; 7 bases are shared with TRBD2. The CDR3 runs to 15 residues. Germline V gives CDR1 LGHNA, CDR2 YSLEER. Unmatched junction bases numbered 6, after V lost 2 bases and J lost 2 bases.

This chain connects TRBV7-9 to TRBJ1-5, with D unclear. V was shortened by 6 bases and J by 7 bases, with 13 bases between the two germline ends. The germline gives CDR1 SEHNR, CDR2 FQNEAQ (reference sequence). The CDR3 runs 13 residues. The CDR3 here is CASSLGPTQPQHF. CDR3 DNA: TGTGCCAGCAGTCTCGGGCCCACACAGCCCCAGCATTTT.

This clone was picked up a small number of times. The V call is TRBV11-3, the J call TRBJ2-5, with 12 bases that match TRBD2. Per the germline V gene, CDR1 is SGHNT and CDR2 is YENEEA. The V gene end was trimmed by 1 base and the J gene end by 2 bases; junction bases not matched to a gene: 2. The CDR3 covers 16 residues. The CDR3 region is CASSLGLAGEQETQYF. The CDR3 DNA sequence: TGTGCCAGCAGCTTAGGACTAGCGGGAGAACAAGAGACCCAGTACTTC.

The chain combines TRBV5-5 with TRBJ1-2; the D is unclear. Germline V gene sequence: CDR1 SGHKS, CDR2 YYEKEE (reference sequence). The CDR3 spans 15 residues. V lost 5 bases to trimming and J lost 1 base, with 15 bases between them. CDR3 DNA sequence: TGTGCCAGCAGGGAGGGAGGCGGGAGTAACTATGGCTACACCTTC. Amino acids: CASREGGGSNYGYTF.

This sequence joins TRBV5-4 and TRBJ1-2, with D possibly matching TRBD1 (5 bases). Germline CDR1 is SGHNT and CDR2 is YYREEE (reference sequence). V was cut by 0 bases and J by 4 bases, with 13 bases left in between. There are 15 residues in the CDR3. CDR3 in amino acids: CASSLVSAGTYGYTF. The CDR3 coding sequence is TGTGCCAGCAGCTTGGTATCGGCAGGGACCTATGGCTACACCTTC.

This chain links TRBV7-8 with TRBJ1-1, with TRBD1 matching over 8 bases. The CDR3 totals 17 residues. Germline V gene lookup returns CDR1 SGHVS and CDR2 FQNEAQ. Losses at the gene ends were 1 base for V and 0 bases for J; bases not matched to a gene: 7. Here the CDR3 DNA reads TGTGCCAGCAGCTTAGGCCCGACAGGGGCTATGAACACTGAAGCTTTCTTT. Translated: CASSLGPTGAMNTEAFF.

The chain is built from TRBV9 and TRBJ1-5; 8 positions agree with TRBD1. Germline trimming cut 3 bases from V and 6 bases from J; bases unmatched to any gene: 8. The germline V gene encodes CDR1 SGDLS and CDR2 YYNGEE. This CDR3 is 15 amino acids long. In nucleotides, the CDR3 is TGTGCCAGCAGCGCCGGGACAGGCTTTCCTCAGCCCCAGCATTTT. It specifies CASSAGTGFPQPQHF.

This chain uses TRBV7-2 with TRBJ1-1; no reliable D call. This CDR3 comprises 13 residues. The V end was cut by 8 bases, the J end by 2 bases, with 12 bases between. Germline-derived CDR1 and CDR2 are SGHTA and FQGNSA. In DNA form, the CDR3 reads TGTGCCAGCCGACCCCCCGAAAACACTGAAGCTTTCTTT. It codes for CASRPPENTEAFF. Complete variable domain (other parts from reference TRBV7-2 and TRBJ1-1): GAGVSQSPSNKVTEKGKDVELRCDPISGHTALYWYRQSLGQGLEFLIYFQGNSAPDKSGLPSDRFSAERTGGSVSTLTIQRTQQEDSAVYLCASRPPENTEAFFGQGTRLTVV.

V is TRBV19 and J is TRBJ2-6; D may be TRBD1 (6 bases). V was clipped by 7 bases and J by 4 bases, with 17 bases between them. CDR1 is LNHDA and CDR2 is SQIVND in the germline V gene (reference sequence). This CDR3 has 16 residues. The CDR3 reads CASNPTGRPGANVLTF. The CDR3 DNA is TGTGCCAGTAACCCGACAGGTCGCCCGGGGGCCAACGTCCTGACTTTC.